The TCR beta chain under discussion was sequenced for a study of cytomegalovirus exposure and HLA in healthy donors. Study-level results: Most TCR sequences were rare, but some public TCRs occurred in many donors. In a later analysis, compared with equally common non-associated chains, HLA-associated beta chains were more expanded. Later on, a genetic analysis was performed. It linked a missense variant in DCLRE1C with V- and J-gene trimming of TCR beta.

PCR involved 60 Vbeta and 13 Jbeta primers. Clones were read by immunoSEQ multiplex PCR, and TCRdb kept only the in-frame ones, dropping some. Seen here are about 160,000 clones, 79% observed once, and the top ten hold 5% to 6.5%. This clone was observed once. Its specificity is unknown. This receptor was obtained from a man in his forties or fifties in good health and CMV-seropositive. The specimen was PBMCs.

The CDR3 protein is CASSLTGRSSYEQYF. In DNA form, the CDR3 reads TGTGCCAGCAGCTTAACCGGGAGGAGCTCCTACGAGCAGTACTTC. V usage is TRBV7-9 and J usage is TRBJ2-7; TRBD2 matches at 7 bases. Unmatched junction bases numbered 4, after V lost 2 bases and J lost 0 bases. The CDR3 spans 15 residues. Per the germline V gene, CDR1 is SEHNR and CDR2 is FQNEAQ (reference sequence).